This TCR beta chain stems from a study of chemoradiotherapy in HPV16-positive cancers (dated by TCRdb to the early 2020s). With regard to the full study: Using functional T-cell assays on cells from a couple of HPV16-positive patients, the researchers defined candidate HPV-specific T-cell clones and common TCR motifs. The study asked whether T-cell immunity against the HPV oncoproteins E6 and E7 changes during chemoradiotherapy and whether it affects survival. The candidate HPV-specific TCRs and motifs were subsequently tracked in TCR repertoires obtained from roughly 85 patients with HPV-related cancers. Paper-wide results and their limitations: The functional definition of HPV-specific T cells came from only a couple of HPV16-positive patients, and the survival association was reported for HPV16-positive patients. In HPV16-positive patients, expansion of HPV-responsive T cells during chemoradiotherapy was associated with improved recurrence-free survival. Expansion of candidate HPV-specific clones and E7-related TCR motifs was observed in the tumor microenvironment during treatment, whereas no such expansion was observed for non-HPV-specific T cells.

Remarks on this clone: Its antigen is still unknown. It has no much larger one-base neighbor in the sample; base qualities were not kept.

Library method: the immunoSEQ multiplex PCR assay. TCRdb carries this immuneACCESS record with in-frame sequences only. Its versions omit some clonotypes, under half of them owing to an unresolved V gene in the studies checked, with the rest unexplained. This sample lists fewer than 9,500 clones; 71% were detected once. The ten largest clones represent around 8.4% of the sample. The CDR3 numbers 15 residues from cysteine through phenylalanine. Solely the CDR3 DNA is kept, with 45 bases framed from the first base. CDR1 and CDR2 are read off the germline V gene as SGHRS and YFSETQ. Repertoires were sampled repeatedly over the course of chemoradiotherapy, so clonal expansion could be followed in the tumor microenvironment.

Sampling was done from a patient who underwent chemoradiotherapy. Recombination joined TRBV5-1 with TRBJ2-5; 5 matching bases give a weak D call of TRBD1. The J call may be mistaken, given a closer DNA end match to TRBJ2-7. The clonotype originates from a human donor with HPV-associated anogenital cancer. The nucleotide sequence reads as follows: TGCGCCAGCAGCTGGGGCGACAGATCAGCCTACGAGCAGTACTTC. The translation is CASSWGDRSAYEQYF.